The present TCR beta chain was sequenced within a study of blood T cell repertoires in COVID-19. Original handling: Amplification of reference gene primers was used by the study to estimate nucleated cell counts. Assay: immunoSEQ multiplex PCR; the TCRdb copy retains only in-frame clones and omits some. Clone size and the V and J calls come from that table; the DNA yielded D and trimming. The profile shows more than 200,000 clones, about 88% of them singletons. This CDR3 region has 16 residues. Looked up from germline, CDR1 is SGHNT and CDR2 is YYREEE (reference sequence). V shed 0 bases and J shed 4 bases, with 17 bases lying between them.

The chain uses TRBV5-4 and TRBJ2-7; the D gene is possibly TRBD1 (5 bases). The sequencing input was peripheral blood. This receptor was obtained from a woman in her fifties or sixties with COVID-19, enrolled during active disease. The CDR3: CASSLGGRAVGYEQYF. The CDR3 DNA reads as TGTGCCAGCAGCTTGGGGGGCAGGGCCGTAGGGTACGAGCAGTACTTC.